This TCR beta chain was identified during a study of CD8+CD57+ T cells in acquired aplastic anemia. The germline V gene encodes CDR1 MGHDK and CDR2 SYGVNS. The V gene lost 8 bases and the J gene lost 1 base, with 32 bases spanning the gap. CDR3 length: 20 residues. The template for TCR beta VDJ and CDR3 sequence profiling was genomic DNA. TCRdb called the reads again in MiXCR, with one record for every CDR3 protein. The sample contains roughly 190,000 distinct CDR3 sequences, approximately 49% of which appear only once. The receptor's source is a human donor in good health, serving as a control. Material: sorted CD4+, CD8+, or CD8+CD57+ T cells (not recorded which) from PBMCs. V usage is TRBV25-1 and J usage is TRBJ2-5, with a possible D match to TRBD1 (5 bases). CDR3 nucleotide sequence: TGTGCCAGCCCAACTTCAGCCAGGGCGTTATACGGGCCGTTCCAAGAGACCCAGTACTTC. This encodes CASPTSARALYGPFQETQYF.